These 3 T cell receptor beta chains share one sample of origin, sequenced in a study of blood T cell repertoires in COVID-19 (dated by TCRdb to about 2020). The library was obtained by the immunoSEQ multiplex PCR assay. TCRdb took this table from immuneACCESS and kept in-frame rearrangements with V and J called. Such tables lack part of the clones; where checked against another copy, unresolved V genes explain under half of the gap, and the rest is unexplained. This sample comprises about 100,000 clones, more than 70% of them detected only once. Roughly 13% of the sample goes to the ten largest clones. The specimen was peripheral blood. The receptors shown here come from a human donor in a cohort sampled during active COVID-19.

J is TRBJ2-3 and V is TRBV30, with 8 bases fitting TRBD2. V lost 0 bases to trimming and J lost 1 base; unmatched junction nucleotides: 0. This CDR3 contains 14 residues. CDR1 and CDR2 from the germline V gene are GTSNPN and SVGIG (reference sequence). This CDR3 is CAWSVLAGTDTQYF. The CDR3 DNA reads TGTGCCTGGAGTGTACTAGCGGGCACAGATACGCAGTATTTT.

The table lists this clone with a few counts. V and J are TRBV18 and TRBJ2-7, with 8 bases identical to TRBD1. V shed 6 bases and J 1 base; nucleotides not matched to a gene: 5. Germline assignment: CDR1 KGHSH and CDR2 LQKENI. The CDR3 has 14 amino acids. The CDR3 here is CASSLRTGSYEQYF. The CDR3 DNA follows: TGTGCCAGCTCCCTCCGGACAGGGTCCTACGAGCAGTACTTC.

This chain uses TRBV7-2 with TRBJ1-6; no clear D. Germline CDR1 is SGHTA and CDR2 is FQGNSA. Trimming pared 1 base from V and 9 bases from J, leaving 4 bases between. The CDR3 spans 12 residues. CDR3 DNA sequence: TGTGCCAGCAGCTTAGACATTTCACCCCTCCACTTT. Translation gives CASSLDISPLHF.